This TCR beta chain derives from a study of shared clonotypes between healthy human individuals. Data came from immunoSEQ multiplex PCR; TCRdb stores just in-frame clones and leaves some out. The table lists about 2 million clones, about 95% of them singletons, with 0.13% in the top ten. The CDR3 spans 15 residues. The V end was cut by 3 bases, the J end by 0 bases, with 10 bases between. Germline CDR1 and CDR2: MNHEY and SMNVEV (reference sequence). The sample holds one count of this clone. The sequenced sample consisted of naive CD4+ T cells sorted from blood. Subset described: CD45RA+ positively selected. This TCR was recovered from a man aged 18 to 29 in good health. The V call is TRBV27, the J call TRBJ2-3; unclear D gene. The CDR3, as DNA: TGTGCCAGCAGTTTTGGTTTAACTAGCACAGATACGCAGTATTTT. Translated, it gives CASSFGLTSTDTQYF.